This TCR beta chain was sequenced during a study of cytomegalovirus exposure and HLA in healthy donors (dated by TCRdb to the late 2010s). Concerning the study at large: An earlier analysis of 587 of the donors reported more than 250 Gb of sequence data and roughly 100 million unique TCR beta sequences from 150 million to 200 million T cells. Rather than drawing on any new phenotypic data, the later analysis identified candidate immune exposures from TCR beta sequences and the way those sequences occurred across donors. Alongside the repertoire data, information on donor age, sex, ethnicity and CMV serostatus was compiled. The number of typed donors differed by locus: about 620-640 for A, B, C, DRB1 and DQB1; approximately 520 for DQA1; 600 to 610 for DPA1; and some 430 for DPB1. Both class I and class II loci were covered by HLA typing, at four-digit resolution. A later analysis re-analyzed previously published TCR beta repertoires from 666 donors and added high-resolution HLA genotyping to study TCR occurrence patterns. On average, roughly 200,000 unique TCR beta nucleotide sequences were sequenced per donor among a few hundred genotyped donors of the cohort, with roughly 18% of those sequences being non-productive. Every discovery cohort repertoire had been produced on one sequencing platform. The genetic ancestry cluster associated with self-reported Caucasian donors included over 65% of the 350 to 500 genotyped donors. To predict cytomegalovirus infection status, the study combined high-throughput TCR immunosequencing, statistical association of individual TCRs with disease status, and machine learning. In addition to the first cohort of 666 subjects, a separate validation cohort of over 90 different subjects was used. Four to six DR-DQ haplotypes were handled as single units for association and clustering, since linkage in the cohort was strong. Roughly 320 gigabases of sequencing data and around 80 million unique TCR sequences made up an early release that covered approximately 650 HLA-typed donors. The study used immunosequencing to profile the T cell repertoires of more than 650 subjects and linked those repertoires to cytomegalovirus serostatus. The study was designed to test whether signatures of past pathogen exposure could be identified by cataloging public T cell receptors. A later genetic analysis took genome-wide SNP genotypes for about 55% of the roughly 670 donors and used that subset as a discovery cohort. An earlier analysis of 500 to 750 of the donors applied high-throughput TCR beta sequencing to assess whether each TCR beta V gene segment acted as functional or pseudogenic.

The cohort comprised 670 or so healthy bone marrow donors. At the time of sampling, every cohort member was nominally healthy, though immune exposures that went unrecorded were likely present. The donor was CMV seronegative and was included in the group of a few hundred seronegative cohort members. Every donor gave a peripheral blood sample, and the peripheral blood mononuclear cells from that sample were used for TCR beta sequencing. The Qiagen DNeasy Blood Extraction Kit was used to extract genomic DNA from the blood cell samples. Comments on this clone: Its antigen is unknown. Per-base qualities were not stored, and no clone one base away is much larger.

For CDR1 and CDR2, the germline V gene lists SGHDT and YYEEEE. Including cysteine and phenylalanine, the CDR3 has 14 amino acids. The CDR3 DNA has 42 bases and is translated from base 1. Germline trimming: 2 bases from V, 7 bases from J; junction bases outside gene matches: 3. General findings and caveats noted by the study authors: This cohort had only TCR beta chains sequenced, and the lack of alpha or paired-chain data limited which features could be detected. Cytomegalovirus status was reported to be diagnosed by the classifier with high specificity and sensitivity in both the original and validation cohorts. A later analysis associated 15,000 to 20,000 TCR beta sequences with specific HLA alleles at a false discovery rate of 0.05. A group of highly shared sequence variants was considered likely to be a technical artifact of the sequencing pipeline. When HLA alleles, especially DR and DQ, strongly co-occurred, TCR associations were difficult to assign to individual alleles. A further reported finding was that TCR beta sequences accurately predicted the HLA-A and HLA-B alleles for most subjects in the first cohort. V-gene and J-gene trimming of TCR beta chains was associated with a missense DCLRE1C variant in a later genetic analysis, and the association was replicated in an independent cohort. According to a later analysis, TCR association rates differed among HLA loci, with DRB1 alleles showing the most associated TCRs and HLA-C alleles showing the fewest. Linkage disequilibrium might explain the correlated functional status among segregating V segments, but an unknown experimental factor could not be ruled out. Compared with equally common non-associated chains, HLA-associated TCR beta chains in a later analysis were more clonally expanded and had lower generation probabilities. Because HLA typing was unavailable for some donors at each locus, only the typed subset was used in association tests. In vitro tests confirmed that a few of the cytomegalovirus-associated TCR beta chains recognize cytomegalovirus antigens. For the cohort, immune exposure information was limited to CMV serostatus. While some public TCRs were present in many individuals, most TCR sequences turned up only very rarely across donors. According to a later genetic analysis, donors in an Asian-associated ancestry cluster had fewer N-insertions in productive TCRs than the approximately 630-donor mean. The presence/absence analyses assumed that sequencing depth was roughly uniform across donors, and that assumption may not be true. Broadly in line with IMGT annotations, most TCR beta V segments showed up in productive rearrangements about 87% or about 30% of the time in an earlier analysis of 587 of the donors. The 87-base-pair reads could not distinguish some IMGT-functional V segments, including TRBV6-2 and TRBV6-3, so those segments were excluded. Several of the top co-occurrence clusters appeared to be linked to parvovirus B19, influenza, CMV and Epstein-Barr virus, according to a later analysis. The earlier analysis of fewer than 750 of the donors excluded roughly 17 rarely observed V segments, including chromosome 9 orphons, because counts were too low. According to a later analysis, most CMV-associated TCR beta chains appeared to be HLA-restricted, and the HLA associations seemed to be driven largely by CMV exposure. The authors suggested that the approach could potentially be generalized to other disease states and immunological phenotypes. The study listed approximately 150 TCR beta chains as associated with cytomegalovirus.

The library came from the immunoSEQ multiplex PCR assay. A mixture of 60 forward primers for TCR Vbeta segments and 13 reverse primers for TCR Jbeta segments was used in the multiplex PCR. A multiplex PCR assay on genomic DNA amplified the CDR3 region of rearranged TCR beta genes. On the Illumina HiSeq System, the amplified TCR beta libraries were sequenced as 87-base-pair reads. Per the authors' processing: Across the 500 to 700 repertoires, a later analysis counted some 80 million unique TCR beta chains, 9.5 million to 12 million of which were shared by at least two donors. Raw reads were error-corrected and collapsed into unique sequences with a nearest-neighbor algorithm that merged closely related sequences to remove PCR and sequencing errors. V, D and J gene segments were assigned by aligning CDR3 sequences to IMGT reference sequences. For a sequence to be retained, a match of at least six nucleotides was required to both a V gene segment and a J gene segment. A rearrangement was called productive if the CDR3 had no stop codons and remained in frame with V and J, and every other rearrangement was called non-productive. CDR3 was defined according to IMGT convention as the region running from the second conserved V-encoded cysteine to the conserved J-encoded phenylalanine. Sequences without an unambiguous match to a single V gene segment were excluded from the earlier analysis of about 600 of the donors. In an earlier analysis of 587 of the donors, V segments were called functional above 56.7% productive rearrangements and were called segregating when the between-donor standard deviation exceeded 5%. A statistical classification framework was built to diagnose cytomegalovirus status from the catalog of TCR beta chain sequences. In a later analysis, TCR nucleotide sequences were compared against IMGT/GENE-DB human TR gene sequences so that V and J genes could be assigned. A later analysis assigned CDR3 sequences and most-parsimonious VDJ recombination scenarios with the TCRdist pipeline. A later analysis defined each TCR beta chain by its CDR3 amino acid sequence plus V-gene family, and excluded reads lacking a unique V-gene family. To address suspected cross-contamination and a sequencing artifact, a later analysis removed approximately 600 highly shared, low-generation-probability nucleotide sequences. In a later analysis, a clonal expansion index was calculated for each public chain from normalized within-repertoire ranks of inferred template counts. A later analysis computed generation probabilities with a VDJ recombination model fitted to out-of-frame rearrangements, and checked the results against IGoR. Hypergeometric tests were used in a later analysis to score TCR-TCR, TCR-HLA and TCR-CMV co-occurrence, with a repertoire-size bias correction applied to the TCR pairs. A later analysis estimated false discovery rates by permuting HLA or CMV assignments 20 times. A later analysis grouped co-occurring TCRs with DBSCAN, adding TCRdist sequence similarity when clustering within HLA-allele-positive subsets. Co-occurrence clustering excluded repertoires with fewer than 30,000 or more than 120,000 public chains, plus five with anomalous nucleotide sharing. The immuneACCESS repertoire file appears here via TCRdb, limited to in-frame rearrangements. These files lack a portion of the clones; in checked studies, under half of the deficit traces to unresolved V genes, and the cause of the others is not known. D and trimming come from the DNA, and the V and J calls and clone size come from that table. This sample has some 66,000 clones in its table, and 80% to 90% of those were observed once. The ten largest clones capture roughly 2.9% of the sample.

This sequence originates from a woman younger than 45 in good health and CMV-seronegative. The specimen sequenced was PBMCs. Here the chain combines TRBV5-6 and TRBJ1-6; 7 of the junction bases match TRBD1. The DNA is TGTGCCAGCAGCTTAGGGACAGTAAATTCACCCCTCCACTTT. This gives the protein CASSLGTVNSPLHF.